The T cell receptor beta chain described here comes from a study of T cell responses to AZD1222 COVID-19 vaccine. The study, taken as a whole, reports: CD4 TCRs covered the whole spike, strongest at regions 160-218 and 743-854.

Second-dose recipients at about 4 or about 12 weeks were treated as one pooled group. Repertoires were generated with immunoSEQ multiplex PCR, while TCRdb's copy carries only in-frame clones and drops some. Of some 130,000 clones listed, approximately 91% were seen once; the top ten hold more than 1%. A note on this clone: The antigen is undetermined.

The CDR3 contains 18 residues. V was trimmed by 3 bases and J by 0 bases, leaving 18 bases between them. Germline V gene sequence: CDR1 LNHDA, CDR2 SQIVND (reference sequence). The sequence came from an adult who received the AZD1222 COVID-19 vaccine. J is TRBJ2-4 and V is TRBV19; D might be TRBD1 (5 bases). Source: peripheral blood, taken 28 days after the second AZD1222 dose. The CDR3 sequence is CASSIGREGLRAKNIQYF. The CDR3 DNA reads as TGTGCCAGTAGTATCGGCAGGGAAGGGCTGCGAGCCAAAAACATTCAGTACTTC.